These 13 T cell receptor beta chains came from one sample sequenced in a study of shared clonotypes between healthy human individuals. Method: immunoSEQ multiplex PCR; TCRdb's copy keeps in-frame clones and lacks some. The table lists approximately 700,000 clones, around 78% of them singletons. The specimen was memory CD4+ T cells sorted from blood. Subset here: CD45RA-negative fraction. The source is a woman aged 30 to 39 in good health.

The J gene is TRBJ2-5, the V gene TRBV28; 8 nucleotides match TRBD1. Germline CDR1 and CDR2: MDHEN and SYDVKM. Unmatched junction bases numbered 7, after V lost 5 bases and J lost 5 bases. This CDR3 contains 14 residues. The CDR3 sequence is CASSIVDRAETQYF. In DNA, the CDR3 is TGTGCCAGCAGTATAGTGGACAGGGCCGAGACCCAGTACTTC. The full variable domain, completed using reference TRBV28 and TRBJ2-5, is DVKVTQSSRYLVKRTGEKVFLECVQDMDHENMFWYRQDPGLGLRLIYFSYDVKMKEKGDIPEGYSVSREKKERFSLILESASTNQTSMYLCASSIVDRAETQYFGPGTRLLVL.

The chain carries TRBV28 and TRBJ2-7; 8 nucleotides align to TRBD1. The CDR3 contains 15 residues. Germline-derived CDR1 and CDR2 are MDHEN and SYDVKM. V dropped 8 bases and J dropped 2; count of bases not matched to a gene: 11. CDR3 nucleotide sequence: TGTGCCAGCCTTCCACGGACAGGGATCCCCTACGAGCAGTACTTC. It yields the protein CASLPRTGIPYEQYF. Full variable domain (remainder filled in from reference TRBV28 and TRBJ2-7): DVKVTQSSRYLVKRTGEKVFLECVQDMDHENMFWYRQDPGLGLRLIYFSYDVKMKEKGDIPEGYSVSREKKERFSLILESASTNQTSMYLCASLPRTGIPYEQYFGPGTRLTVT.

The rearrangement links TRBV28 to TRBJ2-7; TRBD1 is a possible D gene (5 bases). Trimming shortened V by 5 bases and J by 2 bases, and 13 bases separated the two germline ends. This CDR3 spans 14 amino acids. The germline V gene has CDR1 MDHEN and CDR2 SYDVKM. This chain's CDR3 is CASSPSRGPYEQYF. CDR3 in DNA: TGTGCCAGCAGTCCATCTAGGGGCCCCTACGAGCAGTACTTC.

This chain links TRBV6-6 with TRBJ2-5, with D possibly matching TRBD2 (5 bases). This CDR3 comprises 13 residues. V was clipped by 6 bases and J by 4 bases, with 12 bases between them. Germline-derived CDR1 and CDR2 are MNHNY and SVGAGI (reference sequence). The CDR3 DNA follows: TGTGCCAGCAGGAACCGGGGTGGAGAGACCCAGTACTTC. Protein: CASRNRGGETQYF.

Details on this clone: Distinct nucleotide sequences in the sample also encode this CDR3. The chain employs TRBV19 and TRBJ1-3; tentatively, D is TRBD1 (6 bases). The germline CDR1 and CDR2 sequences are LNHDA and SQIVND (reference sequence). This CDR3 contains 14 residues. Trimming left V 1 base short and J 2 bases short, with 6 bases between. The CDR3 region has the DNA TGTGCCAGTAGTATAGGGACAGCTGGAAACACCATATATTTT. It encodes CASSIGTAGNTIYF.

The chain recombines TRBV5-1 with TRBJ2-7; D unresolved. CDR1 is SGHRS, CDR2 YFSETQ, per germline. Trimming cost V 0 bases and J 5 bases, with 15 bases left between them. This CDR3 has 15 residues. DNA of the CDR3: TGCGCCAGCAGCTTGGGAACGCTCTTATCGGACGAGCAGTACTTC. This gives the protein CASSLGTLLSDEQYF. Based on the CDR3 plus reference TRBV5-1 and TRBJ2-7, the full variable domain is KAGVTQTPRYLIKTRGQQVTLSCSPISGHRSVSWYQQTPGQGLQFLFEYFSETQRNKGNFPGRFSGRQFSNSRSEMNVSTLELGDSALYLCASSLGTLLSDEQYFGPGTRLTVT.

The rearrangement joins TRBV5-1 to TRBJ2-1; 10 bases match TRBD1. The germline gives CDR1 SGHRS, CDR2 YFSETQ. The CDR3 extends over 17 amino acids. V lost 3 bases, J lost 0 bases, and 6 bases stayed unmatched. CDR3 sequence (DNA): TGCGCCAGCAGCTCCGGGACAGGGGTGGACTCCTACAATGAGCAGTTCTTC. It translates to CASSSGTGVDSYNEQFF. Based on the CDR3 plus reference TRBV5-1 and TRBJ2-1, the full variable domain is KAGVTQTPRYLIKTRGQQVTLSCSPISGHRSVSWYQQTPGQGLQFLFEYFSETQRNKGNFPGRFSGRQFSNSRSEMNVSTLELGDSALYLCASSSGTGVDSYNEQFFGPGTRLTVL.

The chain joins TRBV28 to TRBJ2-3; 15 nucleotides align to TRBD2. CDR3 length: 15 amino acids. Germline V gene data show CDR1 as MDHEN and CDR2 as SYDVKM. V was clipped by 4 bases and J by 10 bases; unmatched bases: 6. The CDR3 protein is CASSSSGLAGGAQYF. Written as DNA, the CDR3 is TGTGCCAGCAGTTCATCGGGACTAGCGGGAGGAGCGCAGTATTTT.

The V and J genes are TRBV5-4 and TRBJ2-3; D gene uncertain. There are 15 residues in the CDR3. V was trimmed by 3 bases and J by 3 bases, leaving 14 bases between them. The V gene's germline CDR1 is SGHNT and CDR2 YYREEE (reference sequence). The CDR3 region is CASSSRLGRTDTQYF. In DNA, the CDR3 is TGTGCCAGCAGCTCGAGACTCGGGCGGACAGATACGCAGTATTTT.

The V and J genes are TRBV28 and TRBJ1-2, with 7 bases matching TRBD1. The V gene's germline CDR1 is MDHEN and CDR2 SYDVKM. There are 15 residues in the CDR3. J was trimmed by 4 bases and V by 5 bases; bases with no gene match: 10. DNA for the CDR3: TGTGCCAGCAGTCGAGCTACAGGGGTGAGCTATGGCTACACCTTC. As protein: CASSRATGVSYGYTF.

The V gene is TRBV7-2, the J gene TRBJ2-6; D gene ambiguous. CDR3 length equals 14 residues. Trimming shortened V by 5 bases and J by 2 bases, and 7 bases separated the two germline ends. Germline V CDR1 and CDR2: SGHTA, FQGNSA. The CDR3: CASSLGTGANVLTF. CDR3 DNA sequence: TGTGCCAGCAGCCTAGGGACTGGGGCCAACGTCCTGACTTTC. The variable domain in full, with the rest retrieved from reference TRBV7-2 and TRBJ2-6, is GAGVSQSPSNKVTEKGKDVELRCDPISGHTALYWYRQSLGQGLEFLIYFQGNSAPDKSGLPSDRFSAERTGGSVSTLTIQRTQQEDSAVYLCASSLGTGANVLTFGAGSRLTVL.

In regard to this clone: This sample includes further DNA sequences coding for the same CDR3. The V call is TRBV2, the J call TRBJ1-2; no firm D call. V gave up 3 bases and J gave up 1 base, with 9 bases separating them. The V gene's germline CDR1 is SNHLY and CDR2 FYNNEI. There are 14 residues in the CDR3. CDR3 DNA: TGTGCCAGCAGTGATCGCGGGCTTAACTATGGCTACACCTTC. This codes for CASSDRGLNYGYTF.

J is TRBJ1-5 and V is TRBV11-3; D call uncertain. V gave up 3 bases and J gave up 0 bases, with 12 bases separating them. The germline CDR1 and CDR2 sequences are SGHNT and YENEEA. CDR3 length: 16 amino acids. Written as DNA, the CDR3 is TGTGCCAGCAGCTTCGGAAGGAGATATAGCAATCAGCCCCAGCATTTT. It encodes CASSFGRRYSNQPQHF.